This TCR beta chain was identified during a study of shared clonotypes between healthy human individuals. V dropped 2 bases and J dropped 2 bases, with 15 bases sitting between them. The CDR3 covers 16 residues. Germline-derived CDR1 and CDR2 are SNHLY and FYNNEI. Only in-frame clones appear in the TCRdb table, and some are missing; sequencing was by immunoSEQ multiplex PCR. The sample yields 2 million to 3 million clones, approximately 92% seen once. Splitting of CD4+ cells produced CD45RA+ naive and CD45RA-negative memory subsets. Input material: naive CD4+ T cells sorted from blood. This sample's subset: CD45RA+ positively selected. This TCR came from a man between 18 and 35 years old in good health. The V call is TRBV2, the J call TRBJ1-1, with TRBD1 as a possible D gene (6 bases). CDR3 amino acids: CASSESGHRINTEAFF. In DNA, the CDR3 is TGTGCCAGCAGTGAATCGGGACATAGGATAAACACTGAAGCTTTCTTT.